This TCR beta chain is drawn from a study of cytomegalovirus exposure and HLA in healthy donors. Points from the study as a whole: Using the classifier, cytomegalovirus status was reportedly diagnosed with high specificity and sensitivity.

Of note for this clone: Its antigen is as yet unknown.

The V gene end was trimmed by 6 bases and the J gene end by 0 bases; junction bases not matched to a gene: 6. The germline CDR1 and CDR2 sequences are SGHRS and YFSETQ. The CDR3 contains 17 residues. With 60 Vbeta and 13 Jbeta primers, the PCR was carried out. In the original processing: Later analysis identified tens of millions of unique TCR beta chains, around 10 million shared. Sequencing was performed with immunoSEQ multiplex PCR; in TCRdb, only in-frame clones are kept and a portion is missing. Clonal size and the V and J genes are those of that table, whereas D and trimming came from the DNA. The sample lists roughly 100,000 clones; over 55% were seen once.

The chain is built from TRBV5-1 and TRBJ2-6; 10 nucleotides agree with TRBD1. This receptor was identified in a female donor in good health and CMV-seronegative. The sample consisted of PBMCs. As DNA, the CDR3 is TGCGCCAGCAAGACAGGGGGCCCTAACTCTGGGGCCAACGTCCTGACTTTC. This sequence encodes CASKTGGPNSGANVLTF.